Below, one TCR beta chain is given with its context. Its antigen is unknown. Methods used by the authors: A distant-metastasis classifier for papillary thyroid cancer was built using CDR3 differences across clinicopathological groups. TCRdb re-called the PCR reads via MiXCR. TCRdb's processing, not the authors' own work, is the source of the V and J calls. The table includes around 70,000 clones, roughly a sixth detected once. The CDR3 loop spans 14 amino acids. The germline V gene encodes CDR1 SGDLS and CDR2 YYNGEE. The germline V and J ends were trimmed by 3 bases and 8 bases, with 15 bases remaining between them. Patients had received no treatment of any kind before thyroid surgery. This sample is drawn from a study of metastatic and nonmetastatic thyroid tumors. The overall study: Comparative analysis of repertoires was undertaken across blood and tumor or nodule tissue obtained from malignant and benign thyroid patients. Study-wide findings and caveats: Reports indicated that malignant thyroid tumors showed significantly higher TCR beta diversity than benign nodules did, in blood and tumor.

The specimen was blood. V gene TRBV9 combines with J gene TRBJ2-4; D is possibly TRBD2 (7 bases). The receptor was isolated from a female donor with papillary thyroid cancer or a benign thyroid nodule (not recorded which). Some clones in this sample may be carry-over from other donors' samples. As DNA, the CDR3 is TGTGCCAGCAGCGACAACAGGGAGGGGGACATTCAGTACTTC. This translates into CASSDNREGDIQYF.